This is a list of T cell receptor beta chains from one sample in a study of blood T cell repertoires in COVID-19. Sequencing used immunoSEQ multiplex PCR; TCRdb keeps in-frame clones, though not all of them. The profile covers around 50,000 clones, with approximately 86% appearing a single time and 16% taken by the ten largest. Sequenced sample: peripheral blood. The receptors stem from a man aged 55 to 70 with active or convalescent COVID-19. Both conserved end residues are part of each CDR3. D genes are given only for firm matches. Expanded clones are given a class, and other clones once, few, many or no size at all.

>TRBV20-1|NA|TRBJ2-2|NA
TGCAGTGCTAGTTTACTAGGGAACACCGGGGAGCTGTTTTTT
CSASLLGNTGELFF
>TRBV7-7|NA|TRBJ1-5|once
TGTGCCAGCAGTCCCAATTTCCGGGGGATTCATCAGCCCCAGCATTTT
CASSPNFRGIHQPQHF
>TRBV3-1/TRBV3-2|TRBD1|TRBJ1-2|NA
TGTGCCAGCAGCCAACAGGACAGGTCTACGGGGGGCTACACCTTC
CASSQQDRSTGGYTF
>TRBV7-2|NA|TRBJ1-1|NA
TGTGCCAGCAGCTCGGCAGGAAACACTGAAGCTTTCTTT
CASSSAGNTEAFF
>TRBV18|TRBD1|TRBJ1-1|NA
TGTGCCAGCTCATTGGACAGGACATACACTGAAGCTTTCTTT
CASSLDRTYTEAFF
>TRBV30|TRBD2|TRBJ2-1|once
TGTGCCTGGAATAGCGGGATCCGCAATGAGCAGTTCTTC
CAWNSGIRNEQFF
>TRBV15|NA|TRBJ1-4|NA
TGTGCCACCAGTCAAATACCGGGACATCGGTTGCCTAATGAAAAACTGTTTTTT
CATSQIPGHRLPNEKLFF
>TRBV5-1|TRBD1|TRBJ1-1|NA
TGCGCCAGCAGCTGGGGAGACAGGGGGCTTTGGAACACTGAAGCTTTCTTT
CASSWGDRGLWNTEAFF
>TRBV6-5|TRBD1|TRBJ1-5|NA
TGTGCCAGCAGCCGGACAGGGAGAAGCAATCAGCCCCAGCATTTT
CASSRTGRSNQPQHF
>TRBV18|TRBD1|TRBJ1-2|NA
TGTGCCAGCTCACCGGGACAGAGCCTTTATGGCTACACCTTC
CASSPGQSLYGYTF